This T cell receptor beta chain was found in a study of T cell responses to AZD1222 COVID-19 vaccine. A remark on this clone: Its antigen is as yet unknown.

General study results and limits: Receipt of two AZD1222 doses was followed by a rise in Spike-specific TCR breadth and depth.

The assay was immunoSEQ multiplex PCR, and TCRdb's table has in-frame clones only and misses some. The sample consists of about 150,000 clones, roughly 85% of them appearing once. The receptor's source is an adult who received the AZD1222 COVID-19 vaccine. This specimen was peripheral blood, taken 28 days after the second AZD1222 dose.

This chain's CDR3 is CASTSRGARGDEQYF. In DNA form, the CDR3 reads TGTGCCAGCACCAGCCGCGGGGCCAGGGGGGACGAGCAGTACTTC. This chain joins TRBV28 and TRBJ2-7; possibly TRBD1 for D (7 bases). V was clipped by 7 bases and J by 5 bases, with 21 bases between them. The germline V gene encodes CDR1 MDHEN and CDR2 SYDVKM. The CDR3 loop spans 15 amino acids.